The present T cell receptor (beta chain) was sequenced within a study of T cells after yellow fever vaccination. Looking at the study overall: Memory subsets EM, EMRA, CM and Tscm were separated by sorting based on CD3, CD45RA, CCR7 and CD95.

UMIs were added to TCR cDNA along with a universal primer site when it was made by 5'RACE template switching. TCRdb fed the 5' RACE reads into MiXCR, producing one record per CDR3 protein. Of some 22,000 distinct CDR3 sequences listed, 4% to 6% are singletons. V was pared by 9 bases and J by 5 bases, with 16 bases between. Germline values: CDR1 SGHDT, CDR2 YYEEEE. CDR3 length: 13 residues. The specimen comprised PBMCs, either bulk or a sorted T-cell subset (CD4+, CD8+, memory, or dextramer-sorted; not recorded which), sampled roughly 45 days after the first yellow fever vaccination. The source of this sequence is a young man who received the YFV17D yellow fever vaccine. The gene calls are TRBV5-6 and TRBJ2-3, with TRBD1 as a possible D gene (6 bases). The CDR3 protein is CAMGQGHLDTQYF. The CDR3, as DNA: TGTGCCATGGGCCAGGGGCACCTAGATACGCAGTATTTT.